Listed here are 8 T cell receptor beta chains from one sample, sequenced in a study of blood T cells in healthy people across ages. Primed by a sample-barcoded 5' primer and a J-beta primer mix, a second PCR proceeded for about 6 to 11 cycles. MiXCR, applied by TCRdb to the 5' RACE reads, yields one record per CDR3 protein. There are roughly 800,000 distinct CDR3 sequences in the sample; about 62% occur only once, and around 20% lies in the top ten. The sequencing sample was made of blood. These receptors all stem from a man aged 30 to 39 in good health.

There are many counts of this clonotype. The chain links TRBV4-1 to TRBJ2-5; D call uncertain. Germline V gene sequence: CDR1 MGHRA, CDR2 YSYEKL. CDR3 size: 17 residues. V was shortened by 1 base and J by 5 bases, with 20 bases between the two germline ends. CDR3 in DNA: TGCGCCAGCAGCCAAGTGGACCTTCTCCCCCGCCCGGAGACCCAGTACTTC. The encoded protein is CASSQVDLLPRPETQYF.

J is TRBJ2-7 and V is TRBV5-1; 10 bases align to TRBD1. The CDR3 runs 15 residues. The J segment lost 5 bases and the V segment lost 0 bases, leaving 5 bases of the junction unmatched. Germline V gene data show CDR1 as SGHRS and CDR2 as YFSETQ. CDR3 in amino acids: CASSLGQGAVDEQYF. CDR3 nucleotide sequence: TGCGCCAGCAGCTTGGGACAGGGGGCTGTGGACGAGCAGTACTTC.

In regard to this clonotype: This may be a read error: a much more frequent sequence differs by one nucleotide. This chain joins TRBV5-4 and TRBJ2-7, with unresolved D. The CDR3 consists of 12 residues. Germline V CDR1 and CDR2: SGHNT, YYREEE (reference sequence). The CDR3 nucleotides read TGTGTCAGCAGCTCCCCTCTGGCTGAGCAGTACTTC. Translation: CVSSSPLAEQYF.

The chain uses TRBV11-1 and TRBJ2-1; TRBD2 might be the D (6 bases). CDR3 length equals 16 residues. The ends were cut back, 1 base at V and 7 bases at J, with 17 bases in the middle. Germline V gene lookup returns CDR1 SGHAT and CDR2 FQDESV (reference sequence). The CDR3 region is CASSLVGGKQGNEQFF. The CDR3 nucleotides are TGTGCCAGCAGCTTAGTGGGCGGGAAGCAAGGGAATGAGCAGTTCTTC.

This sequence joins TRBV5-1 and TRBJ2-7; TRBD1 aligns across 8 bases. This CDR3 region has 15 residues. Per germline, CDR1 SGHRS and CDR2 YFSETQ. V shed 3 bases and J 4 bases; nucleotides not matched to a gene: 9. In nucleotides, the CDR3 is TGCGCCAGCAGCTGGGACAGGCCCTCATTGTACGAGCAGTACTTC. Its protein product is CASSWDRPSLYEQYF.

This chain connects TRBV5-1 to TRBJ2-5; a weak D match, TRBD2 (6 bases). In germline, CDR1 is SGHRS, CDR2 YFSETQ. The CDR3 consists of 15 residues. Deletions cut 4 bases from V and 4 bases from J, with 17 bases between. The CDR3 DNA reads as TGCGCCAGCAGCCCGTGGGGGGACCAGGGAGAGACCCAGTACTTC. It is translated as CASSPWGDQGETQYF.

This clonotype occurred once. This sequence joins TRBV5-1 and TRBJ1-2; no clear D gene. Trimming removed 4 bases at V and 4 bases at J, with 14 bases between. Germline V gene data show CDR1 as SGHRS and CDR2 as YFSETQ. The CDR3 is 14 amino acids. In nucleotides, the CDR3 is TGCGCCAGCAGCCCCGGCGGGAATGCCTATGGCTACACCTTC. Its translation: CASSPGGNAYGYTF.

On this clonotype itself: Given a much more abundant clone one base away, this may be a read error. V usage is TRBV12-3 or TRBV12-4 and J usage is TRBJ2-1, with D perhaps TRBD2 (6 bases). CDR3 length equals 12 residues. The V and J ends lost 6 bases and 6 bases respectively, with 9 bases between them. CDR3 bases: TGTGCCAGCAGCCGGGGGTTCAATGAGCAGTTCTTC. Its protein product is CASSRGFNEQFF.